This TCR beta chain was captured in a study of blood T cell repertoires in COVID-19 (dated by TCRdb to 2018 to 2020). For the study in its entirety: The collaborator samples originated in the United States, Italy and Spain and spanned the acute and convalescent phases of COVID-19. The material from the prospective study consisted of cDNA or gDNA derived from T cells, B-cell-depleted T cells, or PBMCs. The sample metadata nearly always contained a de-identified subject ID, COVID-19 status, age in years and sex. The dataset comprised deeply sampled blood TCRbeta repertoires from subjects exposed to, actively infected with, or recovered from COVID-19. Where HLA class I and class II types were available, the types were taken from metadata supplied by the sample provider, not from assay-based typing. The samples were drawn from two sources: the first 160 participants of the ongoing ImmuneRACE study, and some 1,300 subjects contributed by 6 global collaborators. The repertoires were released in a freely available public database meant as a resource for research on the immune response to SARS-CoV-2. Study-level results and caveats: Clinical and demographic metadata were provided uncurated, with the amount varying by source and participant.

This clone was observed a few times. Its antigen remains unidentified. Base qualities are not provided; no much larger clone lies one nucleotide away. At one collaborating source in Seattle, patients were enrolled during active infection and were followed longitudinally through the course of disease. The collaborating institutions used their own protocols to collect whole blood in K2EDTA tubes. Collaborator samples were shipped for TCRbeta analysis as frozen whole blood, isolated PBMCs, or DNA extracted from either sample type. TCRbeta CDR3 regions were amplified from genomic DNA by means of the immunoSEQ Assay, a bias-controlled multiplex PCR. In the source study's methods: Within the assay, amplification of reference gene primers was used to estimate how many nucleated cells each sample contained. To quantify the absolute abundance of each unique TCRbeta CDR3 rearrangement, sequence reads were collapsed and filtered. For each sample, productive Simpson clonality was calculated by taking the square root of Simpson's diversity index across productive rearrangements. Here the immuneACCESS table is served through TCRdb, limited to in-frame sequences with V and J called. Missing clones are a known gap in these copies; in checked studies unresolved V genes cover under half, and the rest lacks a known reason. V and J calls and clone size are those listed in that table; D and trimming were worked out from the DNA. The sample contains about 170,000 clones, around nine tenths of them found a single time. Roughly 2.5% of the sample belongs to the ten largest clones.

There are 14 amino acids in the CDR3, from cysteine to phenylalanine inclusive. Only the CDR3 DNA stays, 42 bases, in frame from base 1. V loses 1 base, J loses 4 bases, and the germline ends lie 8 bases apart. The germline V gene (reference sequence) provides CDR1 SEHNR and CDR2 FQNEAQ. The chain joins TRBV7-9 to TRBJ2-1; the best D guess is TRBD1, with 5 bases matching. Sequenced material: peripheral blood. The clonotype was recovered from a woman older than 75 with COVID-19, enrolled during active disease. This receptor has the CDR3 CASSLGGWYNEQFF. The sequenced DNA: TGTGCCAGCAGCTTAGGGGGCTGGTACAATGAGCAGTTCTTC.